These 5 T cell receptor beta chains share one sample of origin, sequenced in a study of CD8 T cells in ankylosing spondylitis. TCRdb recomputed calls from the 5' RACE reads with MiXCR, one row per CDR3 protein. Altogether about 110,000 distinct CDR3 sequences are present, 24% being singletons, with the ten largest covering more than 9%. Material: synovial fluid, either unsorted or a sorted T cell fraction (not recorded which). The receptors come from a male donor with ankylosing spondylitis.

This clonotype was recorded a few times. CDR3 DNA sequence: TGTGCCAGCAGCTTAGATCGAGGACAGCAATATGGCTACACCTTC. It specifies CASSLDRGQQYGYTF. The V and J genes are TRBV11-2 and TRBJ1-2; weak D call: TRBD1 (6 bases). The V and J ends lost 0 bases and 5 bases respectively, with 13 bases between them. Germline CDR1 is SGHAT and CDR2 is FQNNGV. The CDR3 extends over 15 amino acids.

The CDR3 DNA follows: TGCAGTGCCTCGGACAGAGTAATCACAGATACGCAGTATTTT. Protein product: CSASDRVITDTQYF. The chain links TRBV20-1 to TRBJ2-3; perhaps TRBD1 as D (6 bases). CDR1 is DFQATT and CDR2 is SNEGSKA in the germline V gene (reference sequence). Deletions cut 6 bases from V and 2 bases from J, with 15 bases between. The CDR3 is made up of 14 amino acids.

The chain employs TRBV3-1 and TRBJ1-1; 8 positions match TRBD1. The CDR3 runs to 13 residues. The germline gives CDR1 LGHDT, CDR2 YNNKEL (reference sequence). The trim removed 7 bases at V and 4 bases at J, leaving 5 bases unmatched. In DNA form, the CDR3 reads TGTGCCAGCAACCACAGGGGGAGCACTGAAGCTTTCTTT. Its translation: CASNHRGSTEAFF.

This clonotype has a handful of counts. This sequence joins TRBV7-2 and TRBJ2-2, with 9 bases identical to TRBD2. The V segment lost 4 bases and the J segment 7 bases; nucleotides outside the gene matches: 10. Germline-derived CDR1 and CDR2 are SGHTA and FQGNSA. The CDR3 is 16 residues long. The CDR3 nucleotides read TGTGCCAGCAGCTCAGGAACTAGCGGGCGTAACGGGGAGCTGTTTTTT. Translated, it gives CASSSGTSGRNGELFF.

As DNA, the CDR3 is TGCAGTGCTAGGCGTCTAGCGGCCTGGGAGACCCAGTACTTC. Amino acids: CSARRLAAWETQYF. This chain connects TRBV20-1 to TRBJ2-5, with 7 bases that match TRBD2. Per the germline V gene, CDR1 is DFQATT and CDR2 is SNEGSKA (reference sequence). V lost 3 bases to trimming and J lost 5 bases; unmatched junction nucleotides: 9. The CDR3 is 14 amino acids.